Listed below are T cell receptor beta chains from one sample, sequenced in a study of T-cell memory formation after mild COVID-19. One entry per CDR3 protein, called by TCRdb with MiXCR from the 5' RACE reads. The sample records fewer than 650,000 distinct CDR3 sequences, less than 25% being singletons. Sequencing was done on a sample of PBMCs or a T cell subset sorted from them (not recorded which). These receptor sequences come from an adult woman who had mild COVID-19 (a few samples of this study predate the infection). Cell type and time point are not known. The CDR3 runs from the conserved cysteine through the conserved F or W. D genes are given only for firm matches. Clone size, where shown, is once, few, many, or a class for clones that have expanded.

clone_size d_call j_call v_call cdr3_nt cdr3_aa
few TRBD1 TRBJ1-1 TRBV25-1 TGTGCCAGCAGTGAATGGACAGGGAACACTGAAGCTTTCTTT CASSEWTGNTEAFF
few TRBD2 TRBJ2-5 TRBV7-9 TGTGCCAGCAGCCCCACCAAGGGAGGGCCCGTTGAGACCCAGTACTTC CASSPTKGGPVETQYF
few TRBD1 TRBJ2-7 TRBV11-2 TGTGCCAGCAGCTTACCCAGGGGGCAATACGAGCAGTACTTC CASSLPRGQYEQYF
many . TRBJ2-1 TRBV20-1 TGCAGTGCGTGGAGGGCCGATGGGGCCTACAATGAGCAGTTCTTC CSAWRADGAYNEQFF
. . TRBJ2-7 TRBV20-1 TGCAGTGCTAGTCAAGCGGGTCCAACCTACGAGCAGTACTTC CSASQAGPTYEQYF
. TRBD2 TRBJ2-1 TRBV12-3/TRBV12-4 TGTGCCAGCAGCCCTAGCGGGGGGGCGGCCGAGCAGTTCTTC CASSPSGGAAEQFF
many TRBD2 TRBJ2-3 TRBV7-9 TGTGCCAGCAGCGACCATAGCGGGAGGAGCACAGATACGCAGTATTTT CASSDHSGRSTDTQYF
few TRBD2 TRBJ2-3 TRBV5-1 TGCGCCAGCAGCGCCAGGACTAGCGGGGGCTACACAGATACGCAGTATTTT CASSARTSGGYTDTQYF
. . TRBJ1-1 TRBV10-3 TGTGCCATCAGTGAGTTGGACAGTCCCAGGGGAACTGAAGCTTTCTTT CAISELDSPRGTEAFF
. TRBD2 TRBJ2-3 TRBV7-2 TGTGCCAGCACCGCCCGGGGGAGGGGAACAGATACGCAGTATTTT CASTARGRGTDTQYF
many . TRBJ2-7 TRBV12-2 TGTGCAAGTCGCTTTCAATTTCATCAGGAATTTATCGGTCGGGGTCAGTACTTC CASRFQFHQEFIGRGQYF
. TRBD1 TRBJ2-5 TRBV19 TGTGCCAGTAGACAGACAGGGGGCGGAGAGACCCAGTACTTC CASRQTGGGETQYF
few . TRBJ1-2 TRBV10-3 TGTGCCATCAGTGAGTTTAAGTCTCCTAACTATGGCTACACCTTC CAISEFKSPNYGYTF
few . TRBJ2-2 TRBV29-1 TGCAGCGTTCACGAGGGAACCGGGGAGCTGTTTTTT CSVHEGTGELFF
few . TRBJ2-7 TRBV20-1 TGCAGTGCTAGTGTCCGGGACGGCTACGAGCAGTACTTC CSASVRDGYEQYF
. . TRBJ2-2 TRBV12-3/TRBV12-4 TGTGCTTACGGGCCCAGAACCCCCGGGGAGCTGTTTTTT CAYGPRTPGELFF
. TRBD1 TRBJ1-1 TRBV19 TGTGCCACACGGACAGGGAACACTGAAGCTTTCTTT CATRTGNTEAFF
. TRBD1 TRBJ2-5 TRBV24-1 TGTGCCACCAGTGACCCGGACAGGGGTGGAGAGACCCAGTACTTC CATSDPDRGGETQYF
few . TRBJ2-2 TRBV2 TGTGCCAGCAGTGAAAGACGCCCCAACACCGGGGAGCTGTTTTTT CASSERRPNTGELFF
few TRBD1 TRBJ2-7 TRBV7-2 TGTGCCAGCAGCAAAACGGCGACAGGGGTTTACGAGCAGTACTTC CASSKTATGVYEQYF
. . TRBJ2-6 TRBV19 TGTGCCAGTAGTGACCTTAAACGGGTCTCTGGGGCCAACGTCCTGACTTTC CASSDLKRVSGANVLTF
. . TRBJ2-7 TRBV18 TGTGCCAGCTCACCAGGGCCCAACGAGCAGTACTTC CASSPGPNEQYF
few . TRBJ1-2 TRBV5-6 TGTGCCAGCAGCTTTGACAGCCCCTATGGCTACACCTTC CASSFDSPYGYTF
few TRBD1 TRBJ1-1 TRBV5-1 TGCGCCAGCAGACAATCCGGGACAGGGGCGAACACTGAAGCTTTCTTT CASRQSGTGANTEAFF
. . TRBJ1-2 TRBV30 TGTGCCTGGAGTGTACCCAGGGGCAAGTATGGCTACACCTTC CAWSVPRGKYGYTF
few . TRBJ1-2 TRBV12-3/TRBV12-4 TGTGCCAGCACCGACACTTATGGCTACACCTTC CASTDTYGYTF
few TRBD2 TRBJ2-3 TRBV6-6 TGTGCCAGCAGTGCTGGCAGCGGGAGTCAGGCAGATACGCAGTATTTT CASSAGSGSQADTQYF
few . TRBJ2-5 TRBV5-1 TGCGCCAGCAGCCTGTCTAACGGGGAAGAGACCCAGTACTTC CASSLSNGEETQYF